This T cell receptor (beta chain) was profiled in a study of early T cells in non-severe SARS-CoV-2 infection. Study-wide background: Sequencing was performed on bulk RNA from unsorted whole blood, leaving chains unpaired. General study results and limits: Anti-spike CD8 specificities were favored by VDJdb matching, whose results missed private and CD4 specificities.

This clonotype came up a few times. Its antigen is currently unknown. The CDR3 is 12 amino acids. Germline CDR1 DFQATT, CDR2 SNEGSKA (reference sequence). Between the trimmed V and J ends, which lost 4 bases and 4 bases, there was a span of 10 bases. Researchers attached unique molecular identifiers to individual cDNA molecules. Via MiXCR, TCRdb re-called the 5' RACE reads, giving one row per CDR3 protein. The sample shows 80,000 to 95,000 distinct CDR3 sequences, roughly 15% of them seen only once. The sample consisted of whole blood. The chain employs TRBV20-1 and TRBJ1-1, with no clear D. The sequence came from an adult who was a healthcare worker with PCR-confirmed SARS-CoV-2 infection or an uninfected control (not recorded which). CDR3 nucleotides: TGCAGTGCTATAAAGGACGGCACTGAAGCTTTCTTT. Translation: CSAIKDGTEAFF.